This TCR beta chain comes out of a study of T cell responses to AZD1222 COVID-19 vaccine. Points from the study as a whole: Regions 160-218 and 743-854 held dominance among vaccine-associated CD4 TCRs, which spanned spike. Clonal diversity was possibly underestimated, and white British individuals and females predominated among donors. Baseline serology detected seropositivity in only a handful of AZD1222 recipients.

Both about-4-week and about-12-week second-dose recipients were combined. This clone was found once. Antigen: not known. The CDR3 is 15 amino acids. Germline-derived CDR1 and CDR2 are SGHKS and YYEKEE (reference sequence). Trimming removed 2 bases from V and 5 bases from J; junction bases left unmatched: 6. Here immunoSEQ multiplex PCR was the method, and the copy in TCRdb shows in-frame clones only, minus some. The table records tens of thousands of clones, 65% to 90% of them present only once. The source material was peripheral blood, sampled 28 days after the second AZD1222 dose. J is TRBJ1-1 and V is TRBV5-5, with 10 bases aligning to TRBD1. This TCR was sampled from an adult who received the AZD1222 COVID-19 vaccine. The CDR3 DNA reads TGTGCCAGCAGCTTCCGGACAGGGGGTGGTACTGAAGCTTTCTTT. Translating gives CASSFRTGGGTEAFF.